This T cell receptor beta chain was identified in a study of T cell responses to AZD1222 COVID-19 vaccine. V was pared by 5 bases and J by 7 bases, with 6 bases of the junction left unmatched. Looked up from germline, CDR1 is MNHEY and CDR2 is SVGEGT. The CDR3 loop spans 13 amino acids. As regards this clone: Antigen specificity is unknown.

Only in-frame clones appear in the TCRdb table, and some are missing; sequencing was by immunoSEQ multiplex PCR. The sample lists 120,000 or so clones, approximately 80% seen once, with about 27% in the top ten. Findings and caveats of the study: Following two doses of AZD1222, Spike-specific TCR breadth and depth rose. The study found vaccine-associated CD4 TCRs spanning spike, dominant at 160-218 and 743-854.

The clonotype was recovered from an adult who received the AZD1222 COVID-19 vaccine. The V gene is TRBV6-2 or TRBV6-3, the J gene TRBJ1-2; 8 positions agree with TRBD1. The material was peripheral blood, obtained 28 days after the second AZD1222 dose. Written as DNA, the CDR3 is TGTGCCAGCAGTGTGACAGGGGCGGTTGGCTACACCTTC. It yields the protein CASSVTGAVGYTF.